This TCR beta chain was documented in a study of CD4 and CD8 cells across lung adenocarcinoma regions. Samples came from patients with localized non-small cell lung adenocarcinoma. TCRdb processed the PCR reads anew with MiXCR; each CDR3 protein has one entry. The profile shows 7,500 to 10,000 distinct CDR3 sequences, over 45% of them singletons. V lost 5 bases, J lost 7 bases, and 4 bases stayed unmatched. CDR1 is SGHAT, CDR2 FQDESV, per germline (reference sequence). The CDR3 totals 13 residues. The sequenced material came from CD4+ T cells from the margin of a lung tumor. The receptor was isolated from a female donor with lung adenocarcinoma. The CD4 and CD8 labels of this study may be unreliable. This chain links TRBV11-1 with TRBJ2-4, with 8 bases fitting TRBD1. The CDR3 coding sequence is TGTGCCAGCAGCCTAGGGACAGGCAACATTCAGTACTTC. This sequence encodes CASSLGTGNIQYF.